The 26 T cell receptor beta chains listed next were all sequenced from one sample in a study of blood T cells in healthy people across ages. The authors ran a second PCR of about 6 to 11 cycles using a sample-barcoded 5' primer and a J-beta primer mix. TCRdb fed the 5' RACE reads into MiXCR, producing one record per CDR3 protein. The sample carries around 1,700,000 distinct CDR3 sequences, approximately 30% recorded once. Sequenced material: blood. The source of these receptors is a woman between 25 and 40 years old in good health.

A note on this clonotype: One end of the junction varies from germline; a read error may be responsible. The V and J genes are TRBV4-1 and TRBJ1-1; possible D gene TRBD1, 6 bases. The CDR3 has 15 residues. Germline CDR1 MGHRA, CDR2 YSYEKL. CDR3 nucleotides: TGCGCCGGCAGCCAAACAGGGTCTGGGAACACTGAAGCTTTCTTT. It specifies CAGSQTGSGNTEAFF.

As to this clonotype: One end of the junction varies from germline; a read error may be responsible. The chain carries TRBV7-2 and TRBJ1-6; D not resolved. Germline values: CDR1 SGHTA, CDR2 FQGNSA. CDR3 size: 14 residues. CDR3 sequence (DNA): TGTGCCAGCAGCTTGGGTAGGGTTAATTCACTCCTCCACTTT. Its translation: CASSLGRVNSLLHF. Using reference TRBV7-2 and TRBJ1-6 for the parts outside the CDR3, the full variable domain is GAGVSQSPSNKVTEKGKDVELRCDPISGHTALYWYRQSLGQGLEFLIYFQGNSAPDKSGLPSDRFSAERTGGSVSTLTIQRTQQEDSAVYLCASSLGRVNSLLHFGNGTRLTVT.

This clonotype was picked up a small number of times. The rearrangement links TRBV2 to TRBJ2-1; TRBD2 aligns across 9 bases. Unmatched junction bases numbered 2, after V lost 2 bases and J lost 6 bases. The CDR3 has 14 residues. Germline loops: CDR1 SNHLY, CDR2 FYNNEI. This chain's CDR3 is CASSELAGPNEQFF. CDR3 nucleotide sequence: TGTGCCAGCAGTGAACTAGCGGGACCCAATGAGCAGTTCTTC.

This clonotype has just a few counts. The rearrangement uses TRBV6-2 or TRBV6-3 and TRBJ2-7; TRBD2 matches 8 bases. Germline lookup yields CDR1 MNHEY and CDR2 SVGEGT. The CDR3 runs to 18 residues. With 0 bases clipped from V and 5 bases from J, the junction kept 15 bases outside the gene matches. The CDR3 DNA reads TGTGCCAGCAGTTACTCGACGGCTAGCGGGTCGCGGAGGAACGAGCAGTACTTC. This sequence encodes CASSYSTASGSRRNEQYF.

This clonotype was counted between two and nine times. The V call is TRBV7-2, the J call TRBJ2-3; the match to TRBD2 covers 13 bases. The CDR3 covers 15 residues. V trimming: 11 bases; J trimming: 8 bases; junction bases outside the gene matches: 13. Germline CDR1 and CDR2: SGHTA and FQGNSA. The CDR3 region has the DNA TGTGCCGCGATACCGACTAGCGGGAGGAGCGGTACGCAGTATTTT. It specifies CAAIPTSGRSGTQYF.

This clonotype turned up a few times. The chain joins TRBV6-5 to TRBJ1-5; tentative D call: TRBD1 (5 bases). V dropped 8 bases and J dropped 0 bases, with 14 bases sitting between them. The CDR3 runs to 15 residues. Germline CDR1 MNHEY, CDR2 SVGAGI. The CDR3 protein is CASATGYYSNQPQHF. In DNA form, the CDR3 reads TGTGCCAGCGCAACAGGCTACTATAGCAATCAGCCCCAGCATTTT.

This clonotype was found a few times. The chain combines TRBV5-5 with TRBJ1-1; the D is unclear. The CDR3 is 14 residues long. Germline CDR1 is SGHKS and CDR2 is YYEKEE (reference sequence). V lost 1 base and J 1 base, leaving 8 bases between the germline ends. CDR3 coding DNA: TGTGCCAGCAGCTTGAACAGCCCGAACACTGAAGCTTTCTTT. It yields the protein CASSLNSPNTEAFF.

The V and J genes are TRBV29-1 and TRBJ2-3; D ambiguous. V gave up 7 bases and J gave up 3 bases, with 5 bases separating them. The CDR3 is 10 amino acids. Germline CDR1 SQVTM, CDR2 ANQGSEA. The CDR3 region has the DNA TGCAGCGCTTGGACAGATACGCAGTATTTT. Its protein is CSAWTDTQYF.

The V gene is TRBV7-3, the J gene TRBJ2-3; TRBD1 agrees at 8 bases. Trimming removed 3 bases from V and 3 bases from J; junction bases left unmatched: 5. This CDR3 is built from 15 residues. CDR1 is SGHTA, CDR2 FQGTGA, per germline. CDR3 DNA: TGTGCCAGCAGCTTTGGACAGGGTTTGACAGATACGCAGTATTTT. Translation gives CASSFGQGLTDTQYF.

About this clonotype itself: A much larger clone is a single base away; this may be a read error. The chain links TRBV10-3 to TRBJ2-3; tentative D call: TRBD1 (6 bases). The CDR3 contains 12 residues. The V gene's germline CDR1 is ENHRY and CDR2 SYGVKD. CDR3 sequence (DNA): TGTACCAGCAGGGGTGGTGGAGATACGCAGTATTTT. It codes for CTSRGGGDTQYF.

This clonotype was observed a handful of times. Here the CDR3 reads CSVVTENSNQPQHF. DNA of the CDR3: TGCAGCGTCGTAACAGAAAATAGCAATCAGCCCCAGCATTTT. The chain couples TRBV29-1 to TRBJ1-5; D is unresolved. The CDR3 loop spans 14 amino acids. V was trimmed by 6 bases and J by 0 bases, leaving 12 bases between them. Germline values: CDR1 SQVTM, CDR2 ANQGSEA.

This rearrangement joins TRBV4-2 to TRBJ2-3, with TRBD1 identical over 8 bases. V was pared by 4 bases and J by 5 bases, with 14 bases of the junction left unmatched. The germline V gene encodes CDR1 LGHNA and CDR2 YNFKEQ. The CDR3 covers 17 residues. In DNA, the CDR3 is TGTGCCAGCAGCCCCTTAGGTGGCAGGGGGCAGGGAGATACGCAGTATTTT. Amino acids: CASSPLGGRGQGDTQYF.

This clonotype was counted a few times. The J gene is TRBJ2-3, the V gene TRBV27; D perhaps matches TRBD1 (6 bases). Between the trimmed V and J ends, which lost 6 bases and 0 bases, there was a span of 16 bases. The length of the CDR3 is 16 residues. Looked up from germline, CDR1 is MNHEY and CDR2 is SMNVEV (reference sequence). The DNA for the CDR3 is TGTGCCAGCAGGGGTTATGGACAGATTAGCACAGATACGCAGTATTTT. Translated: CASRGYGQISTDTQYF.

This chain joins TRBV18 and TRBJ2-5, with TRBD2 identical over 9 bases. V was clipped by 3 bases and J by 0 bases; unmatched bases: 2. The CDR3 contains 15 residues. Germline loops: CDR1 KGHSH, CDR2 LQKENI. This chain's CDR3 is CASSPLAGYQETQYF. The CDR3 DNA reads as TGTGCCAGCTCACCGCTAGCGGGGTACCAAGAGACCCAGTACTTC. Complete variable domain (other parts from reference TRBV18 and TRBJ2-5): NAGVMQNPRHLVRRRGQEARLRCSPMKGHSHVYWYRQLPEEGLKFMVYLQKENIIDESGMPKERFSAEFPKEGPSILRIQQVVRGDSAAYFCASSPLAGYQETQYFGPGTRLLVL.

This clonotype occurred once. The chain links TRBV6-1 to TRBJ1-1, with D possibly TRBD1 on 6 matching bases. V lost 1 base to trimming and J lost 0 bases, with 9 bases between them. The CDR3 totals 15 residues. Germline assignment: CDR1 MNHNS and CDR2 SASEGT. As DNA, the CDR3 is TGTGCCAGCAGTGAAGAGGGGGTCATGAACACTGAAGCTTTCTTT. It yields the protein CASSEEGVMNTEAFF.

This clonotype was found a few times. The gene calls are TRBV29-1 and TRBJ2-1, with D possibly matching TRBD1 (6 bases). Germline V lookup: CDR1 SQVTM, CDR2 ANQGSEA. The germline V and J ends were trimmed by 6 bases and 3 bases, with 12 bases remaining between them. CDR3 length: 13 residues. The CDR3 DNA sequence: TGCAGCGTCCCCAGGGGCGGCTACAATGAGCAGTTCTTC. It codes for CSVPRGGYNEQFF.

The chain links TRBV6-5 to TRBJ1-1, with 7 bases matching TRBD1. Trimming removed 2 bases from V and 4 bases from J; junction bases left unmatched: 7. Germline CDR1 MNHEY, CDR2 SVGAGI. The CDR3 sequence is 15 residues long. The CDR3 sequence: CASSYDRAEGTEAFF. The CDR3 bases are TGTGCCAGCAGTTACGACAGGGCCGAGGGCACTGAAGCTTTCTTT.

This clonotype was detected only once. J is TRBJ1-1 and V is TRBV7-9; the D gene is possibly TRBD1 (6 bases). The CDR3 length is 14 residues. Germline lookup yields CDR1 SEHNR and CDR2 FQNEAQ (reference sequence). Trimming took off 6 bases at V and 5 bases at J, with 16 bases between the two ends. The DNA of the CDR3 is TGTGCCAGCAGACCGATGCGTCAGGGGACTGAAGCTTTCTTT. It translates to CASRPMRQGTEAFF.

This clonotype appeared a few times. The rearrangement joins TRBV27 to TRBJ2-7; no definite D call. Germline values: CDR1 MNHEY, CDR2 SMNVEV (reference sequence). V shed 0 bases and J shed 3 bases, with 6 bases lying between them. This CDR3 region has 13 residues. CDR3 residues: CASSLSADYEQYF. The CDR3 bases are TGTGCCAGCAGTTTATCAGCAGACTACGAGCAGTACTTC.

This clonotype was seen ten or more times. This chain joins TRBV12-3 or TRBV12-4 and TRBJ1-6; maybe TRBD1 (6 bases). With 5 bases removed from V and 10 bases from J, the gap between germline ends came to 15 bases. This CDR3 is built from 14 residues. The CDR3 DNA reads TGTGCCAGCAGTGACAGGTTTCTTTACTCACCCCTCCACTTT. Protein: CASSDRFLYSPLHF.

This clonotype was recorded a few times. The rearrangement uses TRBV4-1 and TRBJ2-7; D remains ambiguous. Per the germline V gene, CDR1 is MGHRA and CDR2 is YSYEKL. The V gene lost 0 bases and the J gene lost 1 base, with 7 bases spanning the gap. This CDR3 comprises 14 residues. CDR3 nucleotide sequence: TGCGCCAGCAGCCAAGATTTAGAGTCCTACGAGCAGTACTTC. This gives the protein CASSQDLESYEQYF.

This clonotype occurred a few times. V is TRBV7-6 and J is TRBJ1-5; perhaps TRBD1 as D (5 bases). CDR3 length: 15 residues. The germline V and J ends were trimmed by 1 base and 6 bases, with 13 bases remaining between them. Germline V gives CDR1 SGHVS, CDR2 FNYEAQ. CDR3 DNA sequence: TGTGCCAGCAGCTTAGGTGCAGGGTGGGGTCAGCCCCAGCATTTT. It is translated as CASSLGAGWGQPQHF.

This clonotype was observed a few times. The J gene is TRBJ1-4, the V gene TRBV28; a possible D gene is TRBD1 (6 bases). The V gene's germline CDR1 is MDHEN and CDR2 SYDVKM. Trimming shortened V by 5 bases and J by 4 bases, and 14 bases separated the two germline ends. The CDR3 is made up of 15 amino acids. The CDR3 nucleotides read TGTGCCAGCAGTCCACAGGGTCGATATAATGAAAAACTGTTTTTT. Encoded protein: CASSPQGRYNEKLFF.

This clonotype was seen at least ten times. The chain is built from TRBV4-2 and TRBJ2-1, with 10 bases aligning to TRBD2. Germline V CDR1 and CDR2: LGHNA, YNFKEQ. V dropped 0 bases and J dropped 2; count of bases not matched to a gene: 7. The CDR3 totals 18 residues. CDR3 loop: CASSQDPSGGGPYNEQFF. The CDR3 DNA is TGTGCCAGCAGCCAAGATCCTAGCGGGGGTGGGCCCTACAATGAGCAGTTCTTC.

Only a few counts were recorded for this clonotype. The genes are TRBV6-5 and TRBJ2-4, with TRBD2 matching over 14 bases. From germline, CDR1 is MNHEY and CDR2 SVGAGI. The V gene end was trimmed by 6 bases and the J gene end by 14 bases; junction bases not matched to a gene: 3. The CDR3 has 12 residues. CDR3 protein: CASSRTSGRKYF. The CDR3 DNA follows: TGTGCCAGCAGCCGGACTAGCGGGAGGAAGTACTTC.

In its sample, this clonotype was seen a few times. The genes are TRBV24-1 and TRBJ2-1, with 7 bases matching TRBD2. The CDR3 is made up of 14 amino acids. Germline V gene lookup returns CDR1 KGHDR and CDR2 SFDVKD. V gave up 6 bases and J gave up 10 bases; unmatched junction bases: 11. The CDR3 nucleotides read TGTGCCACCAGTCCTAGCGGCCGTACTGGGGAGCAGTTCTTC. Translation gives CATSPSGRTGEQFF.